The source of this TCR beta chain is a study of cytomegalovirus exposure and HLA in healthy donors. Likely unrecorded immune exposures existed in these nominally healthy donors. The PCR made use of 60 Vbeta and 13 Jbeta primers. The assay was immunoSEQ multiplex PCR, and TCRdb's table has in-frame clones only and misses some. The table records roughly 78,000 clones, 65% to 70% of them present only once. This clone was counted once. What it binds is unknown. Broader study findings: According to a later analysis, most TCR beta chains associated with CMV appeared HLA-restricted. In vitro work confirmed that a few CMV-associated chains recognize CMV antigens. Common viral pathogens seemed to be connected with several of the most significant clusters, according to a later analysis.

The sequenced material came from PBMCs. This receptor was identified in a middle-aged man in good health and CMV-seropositive.

CDR3 sequence reads: CASSRGGAGAFF. The CDR3 DNA reads as TGTGCCAGCAGCCGGGGTGGAGCGGGAGCTTTCTTT. The rearrangement links TRBV7-2 to TRBJ1-1, with unresolved D. V lost 5 bases and J 10 bases, leaving 14 bases between the germline ends. This CDR3 region has 12 residues. Germline V CDR1 and CDR2: SGHTA, FQGNSA.